This T cell receptor beta chain emerged from a study of blood T cell repertoires in COVID-19. Across the whole study: COVID-19 samples collected from the United States, Italy and Spain covered acute and convalescent phases. Sources were T cells, B-cell-depleted T cells, or PBMCs; the material itself was cDNA or gDNA.

Generated by immunoSEQ multiplex PCR, the TCRdb table keeps only in-frame clones and is missing some. The sample records 110,000 or so clones, about 88% being singletons. Germline CDR1 and CDR2: MGHDK and SYGVNS. Trimming at V came to 11 bases and at J to 0 bases, leaving 3 bases not matched to a gene. The CDR3 sequence is 13 residues long. This TCR derives from an older woman who had recovered from COVID-19. This chain links TRBV25-1 with TRBJ2-1; 8 positions agree with TRBD2. The sample taken for sequencing was peripheral blood. CDR3 nucleotide sequence: TGTGCCGGCGGGGGGAGCTCCTACAATGAGCAGTTCTTC. As protein: CAGGGSSYNEQFF.